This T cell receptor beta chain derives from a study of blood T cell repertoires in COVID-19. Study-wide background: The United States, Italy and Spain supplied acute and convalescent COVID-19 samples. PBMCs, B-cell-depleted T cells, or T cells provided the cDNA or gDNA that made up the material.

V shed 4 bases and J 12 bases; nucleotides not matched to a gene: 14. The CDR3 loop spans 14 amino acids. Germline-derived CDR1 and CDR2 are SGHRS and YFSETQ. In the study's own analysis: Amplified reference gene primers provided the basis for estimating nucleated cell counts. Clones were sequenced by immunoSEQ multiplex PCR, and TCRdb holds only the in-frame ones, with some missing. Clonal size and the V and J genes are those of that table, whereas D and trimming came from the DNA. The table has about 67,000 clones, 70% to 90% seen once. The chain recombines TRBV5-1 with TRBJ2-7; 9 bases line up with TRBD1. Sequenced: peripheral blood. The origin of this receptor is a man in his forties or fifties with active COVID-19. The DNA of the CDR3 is TGCGCCAGCAGCCGGGAACCGGGACAGGGTCATCGGTACTTC. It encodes CASSREPGQGHRYF.